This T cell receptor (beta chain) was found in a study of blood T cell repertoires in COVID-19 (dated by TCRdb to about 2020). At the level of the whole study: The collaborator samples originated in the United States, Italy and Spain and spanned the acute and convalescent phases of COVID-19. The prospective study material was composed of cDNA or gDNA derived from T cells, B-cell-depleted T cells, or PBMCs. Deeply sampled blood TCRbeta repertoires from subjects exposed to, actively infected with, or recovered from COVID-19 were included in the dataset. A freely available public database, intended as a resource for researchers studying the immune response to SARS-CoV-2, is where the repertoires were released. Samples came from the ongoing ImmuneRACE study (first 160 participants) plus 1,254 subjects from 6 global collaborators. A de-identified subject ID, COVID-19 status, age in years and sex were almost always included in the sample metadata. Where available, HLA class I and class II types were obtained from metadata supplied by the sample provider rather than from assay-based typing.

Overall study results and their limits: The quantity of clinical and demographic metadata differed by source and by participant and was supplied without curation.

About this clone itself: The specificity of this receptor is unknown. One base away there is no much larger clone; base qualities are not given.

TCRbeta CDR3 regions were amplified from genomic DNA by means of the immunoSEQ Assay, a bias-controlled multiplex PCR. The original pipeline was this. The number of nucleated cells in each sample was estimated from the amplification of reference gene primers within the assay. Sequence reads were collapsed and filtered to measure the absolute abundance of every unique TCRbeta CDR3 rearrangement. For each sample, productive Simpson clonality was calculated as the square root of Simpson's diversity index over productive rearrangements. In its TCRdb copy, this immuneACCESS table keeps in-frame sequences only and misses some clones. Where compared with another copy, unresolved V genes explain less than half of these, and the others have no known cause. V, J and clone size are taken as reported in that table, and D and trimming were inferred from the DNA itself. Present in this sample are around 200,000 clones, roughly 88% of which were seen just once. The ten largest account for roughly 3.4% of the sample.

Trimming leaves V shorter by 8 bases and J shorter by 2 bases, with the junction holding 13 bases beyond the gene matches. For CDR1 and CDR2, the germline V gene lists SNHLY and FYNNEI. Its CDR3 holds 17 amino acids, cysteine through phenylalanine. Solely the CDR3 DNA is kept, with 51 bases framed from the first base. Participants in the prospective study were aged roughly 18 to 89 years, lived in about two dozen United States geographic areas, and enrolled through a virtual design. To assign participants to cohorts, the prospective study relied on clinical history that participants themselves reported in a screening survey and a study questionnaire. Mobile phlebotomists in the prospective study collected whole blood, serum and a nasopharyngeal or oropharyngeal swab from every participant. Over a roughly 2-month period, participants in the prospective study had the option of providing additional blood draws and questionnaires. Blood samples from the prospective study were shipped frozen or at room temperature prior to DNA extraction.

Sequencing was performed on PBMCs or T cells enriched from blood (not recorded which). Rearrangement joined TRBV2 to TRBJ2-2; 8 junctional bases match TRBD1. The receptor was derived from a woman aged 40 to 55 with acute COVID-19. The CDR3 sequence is CASPICSDRVNTGELFF. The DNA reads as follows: TGTGCCAGCCCAATCTGCTCGGACAGGGTCAACACCGGGGAGCTGTTTTTT.